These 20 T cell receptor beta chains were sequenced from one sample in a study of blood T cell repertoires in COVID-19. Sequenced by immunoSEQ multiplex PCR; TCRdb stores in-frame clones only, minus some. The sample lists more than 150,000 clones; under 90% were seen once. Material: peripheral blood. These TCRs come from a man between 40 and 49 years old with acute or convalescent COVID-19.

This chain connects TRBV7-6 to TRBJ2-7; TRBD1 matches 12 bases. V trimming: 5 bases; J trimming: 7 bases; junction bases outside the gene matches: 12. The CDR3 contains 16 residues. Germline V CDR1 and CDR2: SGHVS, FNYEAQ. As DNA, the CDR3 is TGTGCCAGCAGCGCCGGGACAGGGGGCCTGTTTCGGGAGCAGTACTTC. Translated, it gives CASSAGTGGLFREQYF.

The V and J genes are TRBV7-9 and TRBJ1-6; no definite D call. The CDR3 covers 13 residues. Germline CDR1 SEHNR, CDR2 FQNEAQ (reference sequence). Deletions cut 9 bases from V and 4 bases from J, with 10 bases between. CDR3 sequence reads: CASEGGYNSPLHF. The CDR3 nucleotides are TGTGCCAGTGAAGGAGGGTATAATTCACCCCTCCACTTT. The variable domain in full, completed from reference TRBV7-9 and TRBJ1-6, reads DTGVSQNPRHKITKRGQNVTFRCDPISEHNRLYWYRQTLGQGPEFLTYFQNEAQLEKSRLLSDRFSAERPKGSFSTLEIQRTEQGDSAMYLCASEGGYNSPLHFGNGTRLTVT.

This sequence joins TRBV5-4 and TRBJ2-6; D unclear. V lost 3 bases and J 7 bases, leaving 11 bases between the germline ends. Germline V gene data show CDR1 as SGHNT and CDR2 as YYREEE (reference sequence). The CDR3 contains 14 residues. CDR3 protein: CASSSELRANVLTF. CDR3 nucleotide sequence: TGTGCCAGCAGCTCGGAGCTGCGTGCCAACGTCCTGACTTTC.

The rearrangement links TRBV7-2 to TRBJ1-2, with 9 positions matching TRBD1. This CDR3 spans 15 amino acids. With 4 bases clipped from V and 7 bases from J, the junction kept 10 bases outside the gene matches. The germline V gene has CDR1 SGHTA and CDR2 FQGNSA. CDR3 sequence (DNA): TGTGCCAGCAGCTCTATTGGGACAGGGTCGCGTGGCTACACCTTC. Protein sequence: CASSSIGTGSRGYTF.

CDR3 amino acids: CASSFGLEGQNEQYF. The CDR3 DNA reads TGTGCCAGCAGCTTTGGGCTAGAGGGACAGAACGAGCAGTACTTC. The chain carries TRBV6-5 and TRBJ2-7; 7 nucleotides line up with TRBD1. V shed 6 bases and J 5 bases; nucleotides not matched to a gene: 13. The CDR3 is 15 amino acids. Germline lookup yields CDR1 MNHEY and CDR2 SVGAGI.

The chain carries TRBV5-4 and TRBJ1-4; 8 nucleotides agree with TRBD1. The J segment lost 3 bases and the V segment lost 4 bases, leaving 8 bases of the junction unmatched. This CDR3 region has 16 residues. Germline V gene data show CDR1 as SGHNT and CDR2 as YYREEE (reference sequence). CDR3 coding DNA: TGTGCCAGCAGCCCAACGGGGACAGGCCCTAATGAAAAACTGTTTTTT. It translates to CASSPTGTGPNEKLFF.

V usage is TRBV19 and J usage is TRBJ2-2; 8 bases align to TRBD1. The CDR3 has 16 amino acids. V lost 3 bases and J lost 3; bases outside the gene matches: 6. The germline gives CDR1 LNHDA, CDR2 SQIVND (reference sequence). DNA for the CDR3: TGTGCCAGTAGTATCCCCAGGGGGCTCGACACCGGGGAGCTGTTTTTT. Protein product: CASSIPRGLDTGELFF.

The CDR3 bases are TGTGCCAGCAGCCAATGGACTAGCGGGGGGGCCAACAGAGTCGTGGACACAGATACGCAGTATTTT. Its protein is CASSQWTSGGANRVVDTDTQYF. The rearrangement joins TRBV4-2 to TRBJ2-3; 15 bases agree with TRBD2. Germline loops: CDR1 LGHNA, CDR2 YNFKEQ. V dropped 2 bases and J dropped 2; count of bases not matched to a gene: 17. The CDR3 contains 22 residues.

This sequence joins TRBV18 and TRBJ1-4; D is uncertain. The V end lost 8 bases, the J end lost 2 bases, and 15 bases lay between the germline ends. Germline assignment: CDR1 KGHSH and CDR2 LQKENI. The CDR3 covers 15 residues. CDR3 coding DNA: TGTGCCAGCGCTAGCCAGGCAACTACTAATGAAAAACTGTTTTTT. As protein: CASASQATTNEKLFF.

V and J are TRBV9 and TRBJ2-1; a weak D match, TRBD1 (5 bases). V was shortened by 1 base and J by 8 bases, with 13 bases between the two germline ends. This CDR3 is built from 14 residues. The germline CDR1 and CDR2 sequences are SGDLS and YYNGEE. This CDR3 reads CASSVRGTIDEQFF. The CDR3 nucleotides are TGTGCCAGCAGCGTAAGGGGTACCATCGATGAGCAGTTCTTC.

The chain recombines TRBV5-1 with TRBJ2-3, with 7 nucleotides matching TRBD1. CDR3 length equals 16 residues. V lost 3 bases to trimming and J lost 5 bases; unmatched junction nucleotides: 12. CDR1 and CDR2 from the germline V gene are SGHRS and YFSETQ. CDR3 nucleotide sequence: TGCGCCAGCAGCTGGGAGACAGGGCCGGGCGAAGATACGCAGTATTTT. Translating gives CASSWETGPGEDTQYF.

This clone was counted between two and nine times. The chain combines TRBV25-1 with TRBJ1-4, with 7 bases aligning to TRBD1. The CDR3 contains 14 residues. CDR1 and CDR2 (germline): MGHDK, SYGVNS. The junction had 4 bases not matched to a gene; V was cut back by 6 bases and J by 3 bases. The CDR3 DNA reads TGTGCCAGCAGACAGGGGTCTGCTAATGAAAAACTGTTTTTT. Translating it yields CASRQGSANEKLFF.

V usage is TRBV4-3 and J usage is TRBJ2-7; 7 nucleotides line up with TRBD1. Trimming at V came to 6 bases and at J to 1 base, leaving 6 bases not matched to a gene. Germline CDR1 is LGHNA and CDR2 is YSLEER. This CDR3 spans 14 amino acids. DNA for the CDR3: TGCGCCAGCAGTTTGACAGGGACATCCTACGAGCAGTACTTC. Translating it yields CASSLTGTSYEQYF.

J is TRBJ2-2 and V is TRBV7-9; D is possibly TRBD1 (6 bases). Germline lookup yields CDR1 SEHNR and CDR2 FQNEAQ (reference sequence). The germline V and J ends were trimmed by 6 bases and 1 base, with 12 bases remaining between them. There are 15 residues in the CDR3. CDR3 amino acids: CASRPGTMNTGELFF. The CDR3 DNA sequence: TGTGCCAGCAGACCCGGGACAATGAACACCGGGGAGCTGTTTTTT.

CDR3 sequence: CASSPRRGHSGNTIYF. Written as DNA, the CDR3 is TGTGCCAGCAGCCCCCGGAGAGGGCACTCTGGAAACACCATATATTTT. The chain couples TRBV7-9 to TRBJ1-3; D unresolved. The CDR3 consists of 16 residues. V lost 5 bases, J lost 0 bases, and 14 bases lay in between. The germline V gene encodes CDR1 SEHNR and CDR2 FQNEAQ (reference sequence).

As DNA, the CDR3 is TGTGCCAGCAGCCTTAGCGGGGGATTCCTACGGGAGACCCAGTACTTC. This gives the protein CASSLSGGFLRETQYF. The chain recombines TRBV3-1 (or the pseudogene TRBV3-2) with TRBJ2-5; 9 bases are a match to TRBD2. The CDR3 extends over 16 amino acids. V shed 4 bases, J shed 5 bases, and the junction held 11 bases outside the gene matches. CDR1 LGHDT and CDR2 YNNKEL come from the germline V gene (reference sequence).

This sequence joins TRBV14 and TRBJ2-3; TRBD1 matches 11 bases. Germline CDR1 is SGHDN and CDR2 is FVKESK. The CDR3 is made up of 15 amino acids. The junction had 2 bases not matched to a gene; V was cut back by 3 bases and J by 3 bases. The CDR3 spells CASSHGTGGTDTQYF. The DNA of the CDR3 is TGTGCCAGCAGCCATGGGACAGGGGGGACAGATACGCAGTATTTT.

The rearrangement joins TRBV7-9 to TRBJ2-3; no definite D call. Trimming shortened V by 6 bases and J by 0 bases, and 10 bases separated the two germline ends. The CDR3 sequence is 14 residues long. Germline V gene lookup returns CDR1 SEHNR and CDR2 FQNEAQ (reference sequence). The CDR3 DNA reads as TGTGCCAGCAGTCTTGCGACTAGCACAGATACGCAGTATTTT. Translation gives CASSLATSTDTQYF.

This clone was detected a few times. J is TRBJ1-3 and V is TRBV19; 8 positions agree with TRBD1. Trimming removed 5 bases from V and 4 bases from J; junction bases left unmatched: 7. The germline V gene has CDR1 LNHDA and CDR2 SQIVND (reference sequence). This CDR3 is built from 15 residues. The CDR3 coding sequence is TGTGCCAGTAGTCCGGGACAGGTTGAAGGAAACACCATATATTTT. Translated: CASSPGQVEGNTIYF.

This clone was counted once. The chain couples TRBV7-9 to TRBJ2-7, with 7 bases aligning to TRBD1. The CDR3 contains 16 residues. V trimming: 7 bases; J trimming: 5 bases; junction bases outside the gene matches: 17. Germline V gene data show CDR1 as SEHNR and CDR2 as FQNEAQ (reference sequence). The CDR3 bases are TGTGCCAGCATAGGGGCAGACAGGGTCGTACTCCACGAGCAGTACTTC. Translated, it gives CASIGADRVVLHEQYF.